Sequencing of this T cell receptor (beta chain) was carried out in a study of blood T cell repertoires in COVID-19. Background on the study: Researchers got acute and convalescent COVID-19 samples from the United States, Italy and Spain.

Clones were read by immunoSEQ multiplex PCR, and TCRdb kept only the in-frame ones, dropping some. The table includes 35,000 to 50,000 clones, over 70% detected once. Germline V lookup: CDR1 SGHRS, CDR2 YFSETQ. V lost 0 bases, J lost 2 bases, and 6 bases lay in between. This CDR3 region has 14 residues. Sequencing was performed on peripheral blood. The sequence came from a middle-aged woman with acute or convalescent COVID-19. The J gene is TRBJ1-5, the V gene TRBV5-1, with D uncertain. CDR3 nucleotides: TGCGCCAGCAGCTTGGGGGCAGGCAATCAGCCCCAGCATTTT. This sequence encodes CASSLGAGNQPQHF.